A single sample gave rise to the 11 T cell receptor beta chains below, sequenced in a study of identical twins. A single record per CDR3 protein comes from TCRdb applying MiXCR to the 5' RACE reads. The table lists more than 1.5 million distinct CDR3 sequences, 32% of them singletons, with around 0.25% in the top ten. Source material: cord blood. These receptors originate from a newborn girl in good health.

V and J are TRBV7-8 and TRBJ2-1; D is unclear. Between the trimmed V and J ends, which lost 5 bases and 5 bases, there was a span of 7 bases. CDR3 length: 12 amino acids. Germline V gene data show CDR1 as SGHVS and CDR2 as FQNEAQ. Written as DNA, the CDR3 is TGTGCCAGCAGCCAACCCGACAATGAGCAGTTCTTC. Amino acid sequence: CASSQPDNEQFF. Complete variable domain (other parts from reference TRBV7-8 and TRBJ2-1): GAGVSQSPRYKVAKRGQDVALRCDPISGHVSLFWYQQALGQGPEFLTYFQNEAQLDKSGLPSDRFFAERPEGSVSTLKIQRTQQEDSAVYLCASSQPDNEQFFGPGTRLTVL.

Here the CDR3 reads CASSDPGAGYTF. Here the CDR3 DNA reads TGTGCCAGCAGTGATCCGGGCGCTGGCTACACCTTC. V and J are TRBV11-1 and TRBJ1-2; D is undetermined. V lost 6 bases and J lost 7, with 12 bases in between. The germline CDR1 and CDR2 sequences are SGHAT and FQDESV (reference sequence). The CDR3 has 12 residues.

The table lists this clonotype with a few counts. The V gene is TRBV10-3, the J gene TRBJ1-1; D is perhaps TRBD1 (5 bases). The V gene lost 3 bases and the J gene lost 3 bases, with 17 bases spanning the gap. The CDR3 covers 16 residues. Germline-derived CDR1 and CDR2 are ENHRY and SYGVKD. Here the CDR3 reads CAISEPSGTQDTEAFF. The CDR3 DNA is TGTGCCATCAGTGAACCCTCCGGGACCCAAGACACTGAAGCTTTCTTT.

This chain uses TRBV5-1 with TRBJ1-4; tentatively, D is TRBD1 (5 bases). The germline V and J ends were trimmed by 4 bases and 8 bases, with 15 bases remaining between them. Germline CDR1 is SGHRS and CDR2 is YFSETQ. The CDR3 loop spans 14 amino acids. CDR3 bases: TGCGCCAGCAGCAGGGGAGCCCCAGAGGAAAAACTGTTTTTT. This codes for CASSRGAPEEKLFF.

This clonotype showed up just once. CDR3 sequence reads: CASSQSSLRGRSYGYTF. The DNA for the CDR3 is TGCGCCAGCAGCCAAAGCTCTCTGAGAGGGAGATCTTATGGCTACACCTTC. The V call is TRBV4-1, the J call TRBJ1-2; D not resolved. The CDR3 totals 17 residues. The V end lost 2 bases, the J end lost 5 bases, and 21 bases lay between the germline ends. Germline V lookup: CDR1 MGHRA, CDR2 YSYEKL.

This clonotype has a handful of counts. The chain has TRBV20-1 and TRBJ2-4; D is perhaps TRBD1 (6 bases). Between the trimmed V and J ends, which lost 1 base and 1 base, there was a span of 8 bases. The germline CDR1 and CDR2 sequences are DFQATT and SNEGSKA (reference sequence). There are 14 residues in the CDR3. CDR3 amino acids: CSARVQGAKNIQYF. The CDR3 DNA follows: TGCAGTGCTAGAGTTCAGGGGGCCAAAAACATTCAGTACTTC.

CDR3 loop: CASSSHPGTDTYNEQFF. CDR3 DNA sequence: TGTGCCAGCAGCTCTCATCCCGGGACAGACACCTACAATGAGCAGTTCTTC. This chain joins TRBV7-2 and TRBJ2-1; 7 bases line up with TRBD1. The CDR3 sequence is 17 residues long. The germline V gene has CDR1 SGHTA and CDR2 FQGNSA. V shed 4 bases and J 2 bases; nucleotides not matched to a gene: 11.

The chain combines TRBV2 with TRBJ2-5; 8 bases match TRBD2. Germline trimming cut 7 bases from V and 13 bases from J; bases unmatched to any gene: 5. Germline V gene lookup returns CDR1 SNHLY and CDR2 FYNNEI. This CDR3 is 10 amino acids long. CDR3: CASIGRVTYF. The CDR3 nucleotides read TGTGCCAGCATCGGGAGGGTGACGTACTTC.

The rearrangement joins TRBV4-1 to TRBJ2-4; 8 nucleotides agree with TRBD1. Trimming took 5 bases from V and 0 from J; bases not matched to a gene: 9. The CDR3 covers 17 residues. Germline-derived CDR1 and CDR2 are MGHRA and YSYEKL. The CDR3 protein is CASSYPGGRLAKNIQYF. The CDR3 region has the DNA TGCGCCAGCAGCTACCCAGGGGGCAGGCTAGCCAAAAACATTCAGTACTTC.

This rearrangement joins TRBV7-9 to TRBJ1-1; a possible D gene is TRBD1 (5 bases). Trimming left V 4 bases short and J 4 bases short, with 16 bases between. The CDR3 has 15 residues. CDR1 SEHNR and CDR2 FQNEAQ come from the germline V gene (reference sequence). The CDR3 DNA reads TGTGCCAGCAGCTCCCTCCGGGGCATGTTCACTGAAGCTTTCTTT. Amino acid sequence: CASSSLRGMFTEAFF. The variable domain in full, with the rest retrieved from reference TRBV7-9 and TRBJ1-1, is DTGVSQNPRHKITKRGQNVTFRCDPISEHNRLYWYRQTLGQGPEFLTYFQNEAQLEKSRLLSDRFSAERPKGSFSTLEIQRTEQGDSAMYLCASSSLRGMFTEAFFGQGTRLTVV.

The genes are TRBV29-1 and TRBJ2-1; TRBD2 aligns across 7 bases. In germline, CDR1 is SQVTM, CDR2 ANQGSEA. J was trimmed by 4 bases and V by 1 base; bases with no gene match: 10. CDR3 length: 16 amino acids. Written as DNA, the CDR3 is TGCAGCGTTGAAGGGTCTAGCGGAGCGTTATACAATGAGCAGTTCTTC. Protein sequence: CSVEGSSGALYNEQFF.